The clone carrying this T cell receptor beta chain was seen more than once but under ten times. Its specificity is unknown. The data were taken from a study of T cell responses to AZD1222 COVID-19 vaccine. Overall study context: Second-dose schedules of about 4 or about 12 weeks were combined.

Using immunoSEQ multiplex PCR, the repertoire was profiled, and TCRdb retains in-frame clones only, with some absent. The profile covers 100,000 or so clones, with around nine tenths appearing a single time and 3% to 3.5% taken by the ten largest. V lost 6 bases and J lost 8; bases outside the gene matches: 6. The CDR3 covers 13 residues. The study's findings and limits: Sampling captured repertoires only after the peak T cell response. Spike-specific TCR breadth and depth both grew after two AZD1222 doses.

Specimen: peripheral blood, collected on day 0 of AZD1222 vaccination. The chain employs TRBV12-3 or TRBV12-4 and TRBJ2-1; TRBD1 aligns across 8 bases. The TCR comes from an adult in good health. Written as DNA, the CDR3 is TGTGCCAGCAGAACGGACAGGGACCATGAGCAGTTCTTC. Protein sequence: CASRTDRDHEQFF.